A single sample gave rise to the 30 T cell receptor beta chains below, sequenced in a study of neoadjuvant anti-PD-1 for oral cavity cancer. Indicated time point: after neoadjuvant nivolumab, at surgical resection. Assay: immunoSEQ multiplex PCR; the TCRdb copy retains only in-frame clones and omits some. There are over 7,500 clones in the sample; 66% occur only once, and around 4% lies in the top ten. The source was PBMCs, collected after nivolumab (anti-PD-1) treatment. All receptors come from a person aged 35-79 years with oral cavity squamous cell carcinoma.

The rearrangement uses TRBV5-1 and TRBJ2-5, with D possibly matching TRBD1 (6 bases). Between the trimmed V and J ends, which lost 3 bases and 3 bases, there was a span of 15 bases. The length of the CDR3 is 15 residues. Germline V gene sequence: CDR1 SGHRS, CDR2 YFSETQ. DNA of the CDR3: TGCGCCAGCAGCTCGCGGACAGCCCAGGAAGAGACCCAGTACTTC. Protein: CASSSRTAQEETQYF. Looking up the rest from reference TRBV5-1 and TRBJ2-5 gives the full variable domain: KAGVTQTPRYLIKTRGQQVTLSCSPISGHRSVSWYQQTPGQGLQFLFEYFSETQRNKGNFPGRFSGRQFSNSRSEMNVSTLELGDSALYLCASSSRTAQEETQYFGPGTRLLVL.

The V gene is TRBV4-1, the J gene TRBJ2-2; D gene ambiguous. This CDR3 spans 15 amino acids. In germline, CDR1 is MGHRA, CDR2 YSYEKL. Trimming left V 1 base short and J 1 base short, with 7 bases between. CDR3 sequence: CASSQVLKNTGELFF. As DNA, the CDR3 is TGCGCCAGCAGCCAAGTCCTGAAGAACACCGGGGAGCTGTTTTTT.

CDR3 DNA: TGCGCCAGCAGCTCGTCTCCCGGTGAGCAGTTCTTC. Amino acid sequence: CASSSSPGEQFF. J is TRBJ2-1 and V is TRBV5-1; D remains ambiguous. This CDR3 is 12 amino acids long. Per the germline V gene, CDR1 is SGHRS and CDR2 is YFSETQ. Trimming stripped 3 bases from V and 9 bases from J, with 10 bases between.

This chain links TRBV29-1 with TRBJ1-1, with unresolved D. This CDR3 has 10 amino acids. Germline assignment: CDR1 SQVTM and CDR2 ANQGSEA. V lost 5 bases and J lost 8, with 9 bases in between. This CDR3 is CSVYLREAFF. For the CDR3, the DNA is TGCAGCGTTTATCTACGGGAAGCTTTCTTT.

In this sample, this clone turned up a few times. The chain couples TRBV5-4 to TRBJ2-1; D is ambiguous. With 4 bases removed from V and 0 bases from J, the gap between germline ends came to 14 bases. There are 16 residues in the CDR3. From germline, CDR1 is SGHNT and CDR2 YYREEE (reference sequence). The DNA for the CDR3 is TGTGCCAGCAGCCCCTCCAAGGCCAGCTCCTACAATGAGCAGTTCTTC. This sequence encodes CASSPSKASSYNEQFF.

This chain uses TRBV6-5 with TRBJ1-1, with a weak D call TRBD1 (5 bases). Per the germline V gene, CDR1 is MNHEY and CDR2 is SVGAGI. The CDR3 totals 13 residues. Trimming pared 4 bases from V and 5 bases from J, leaving 11 bases between. The CDR3 DNA sequence: TGTGCCAGCAGTTCTCAGGGTTTTACTGAAGCTTTCTTT. Protein sequence: CASSSQGFTEAFF.

The CDR3 DNA follows: TGTGCCAGCAGCTTGAGTTCGTCAGTTAACTATGGCTACACCTTC. It yields the protein CASSLSSSVNYGYTF. The chain carries TRBV5-4 and TRBJ1-2; D gene uncertain. CDR1 and CDR2 (germline): SGHNT, YYREEE (reference sequence). V was shortened by 1 base and J by 1 base, with 11 bases between the two germline ends. The CDR3 has 15 residues.

This clone was seen a handful of times. The chain links TRBV28 to TRBJ1-5; no definite D call. The CDR3 has 11 amino acids. The V gene lost 8 bases and the J gene lost 11 bases, with 13 bases spanning the gap. Looked up from germline, CDR1 is MDHEN and CDR2 is SYDVKM. CDR3 in DNA: TGTGCCAGCTTTTCTAGATCCGCCCAGCATTTT. This codes for CASFSRSAQHF. Based on the CDR3 plus reference TRBV28 and TRBJ1-5, the full variable domain is DVKVTQSSRYLVKRTGEKVFLECVQDMDHENMFWYRQDPGLGLRLIYFSYDVKMKEKGDIPEGYSVSREKKERFSLILESASTNQTSMYLCASFSRSAQHFGDGTRLSIL.

The genes are TRBV21-1 and TRBJ2-7; the table calls TRBD1, which could not be checked here. TRBV21-1 is a pseudogene segment. The CDR3 has 15 residues. CDR3 amino acids: CASREPDTRSYEQYF. The CDR3 DNA reads as TGTGCCAGCAGGGAGCCGGACACTCGCTCCTACGAGCAGTACTTC.

CDR3 in amino acids: CASSILTGGRDEQFF. In DNA, the CDR3 is TGTGCCAGTAGTATCCTTACAGGGGGCAGGGATGAGCAGTTCTTC. This chain links TRBV19 with TRBJ2-1, with 9 bases aligning to TRBD1. V dropped 3 bases and J dropped 8; count of bases not matched to a gene: 8. This CDR3 spans 15 amino acids. Per the germline V gene, CDR1 is LNHDA and CDR2 is SQIVND (reference sequence).

There are a few counts of this clone. The genes are TRBV28 and TRBJ1-5; a weak D match, TRBD1 (5 bases). The germline V gene has CDR1 MDHEN and CDR2 SYDVKM. V lost 6 bases and J 2 bases, leaving 8 bases between the germline ends. The CDR3 sequence is 13 residues long. The CDR3 loop reads CASRGGGNQPQHF. The CDR3, as DNA: TGTGCCAGCAGGGGGGGAGGCAATCAGCCCCAGCATTTT. Full variable domain (remainder filled in from reference TRBV28 and TRBJ1-5): DVKVTQSSRYLVKRTGEKVFLECVQDMDHENMFWYRQDPGLGLRLIYFSYDVKMKEKGDIPEGYSVSREKKERFSLILESASTNQTSMYLCASRGGGNQPQHFGDGTRLSIL.

This clone was recorded only once. The genes are TRBV2 and TRBJ2-7; possible D gene TRBD1, 6 bases. Per germline, CDR1 SNHLY and CDR2 FYNNEI. The CDR3 runs 11 residues. Trimming pared 6 bases from V and 6 bases from J, leaving 9 bases between. The CDR3 reads CASRTGPEQYF. The CDR3 region has the DNA TGTGCCAGCAGAACAGGGCCCGAGCAGTACTTC.

The V call is TRBV5-1, the J call TRBJ2-1, with D perhaps TRBD1 (7 bases). The ends were cut back, 4 bases at V and 6 bases at J, with 17 bases in the middle. Germline lookup yields CDR1 SGHRS and CDR2 YFSETQ. This CDR3 region has 15 residues. The CDR3 DNA follows: TGCGCCAGCAGCCTAATGGCTCAGGGGGGCAATGAGCAGTTCTTC. As protein: CASSLMAQGGNEQFF.

The chain carries TRBV5-1 and TRBJ1-2; D unclear. The V end lost 3 bases, the J end lost 6 bases, and 12 bases lay between the germline ends. This CDR3 comprises 13 residues. Germline loops: CDR1 SGHRS, CDR2 YFSETQ. For the CDR3, the DNA is TGCGCCAGCAGCTCCGAGTCGTTCAATGGCTACACCTTC. Protein sequence: CASSSESFNGYTF.

The CDR3 bases are TGCGCCAGCAGGACTAGCGCGAACACCGGGGAGCTGTTTTTT. Residues: CASRTSANTGELFF. The V call is TRBV5-1, the J call TRBJ2-2; 8 nucleotides line up with TRBD2. There are 14 residues in the CDR3. Germline CDR1 and CDR2: SGHRS and YFSETQ. V lost 5 bases to trimming and J lost 0 bases; unmatched junction nucleotides: 0.

V usage is TRBV6-5 and J usage is TRBJ1-2; 7 nucleotides match TRBD1. The trim removed 3 bases at V and 5 bases at J, leaving 12 bases unmatched. Germline V lookup: CDR1 MNHEY, CDR2 SVGAGI. The length of the CDR3 is 16 residues. For the CDR3, the DNA is TGTGCCAGCAGTTATGGCGGACAGGCCTCTGGGTATGGCTACACCTTC. Its translation is CASSYGGQASGYGYTF.

The chain is built from TRBV19 and TRBJ1-1, with 8 bases that match TRBD1. The germline CDR1 and CDR2 sequences are LNHDA and SQIVND (reference sequence). CDR3 length: 13 residues. Unmatched junction bases numbered 2, after V lost 6 bases and J lost 2 bases. Written as DNA, the CDR3 is TGTGCCAGTAGGGACAGGGCAAACACTGAAGCTTTCTTT. Its protein product is CASRDRANTEAFF.

The rearrangement joins TRBV27 to TRBJ2-1, with D possibly matching TRBD2 (5 bases). The germline V gene encodes CDR1 MNHEY and CDR2 SMNVEV (reference sequence). Trimming left V 2 bases short and J 9 bases short, with 8 bases between. This CDR3 spans 12 amino acids. The CDR3 nucleotides are TGTGCCAGCAGTTTAGGAGAGGGTGAGCAGTTCTTC. Protein product: CASSLGEGEQFF.

The V and J genes are TRBV6-1 and TRBJ1-4; the D gene is possibly TRBD1 (6 bases). CDR1 and CDR2 from the germline V gene are MNHNS and SASEGT. V lost 4 bases and J lost 7, with 16 bases in between. This CDR3 comprises 15 residues. The CDR3 here is CASSARQERREKLFF. CDR3 nucleotides: TGTGCCAGCAGTGCAAGACAGGAGCGGCGTGAAAAACTGTTTTTT.

J is TRBJ2-1 and V is TRBV25-1, with a tentative D call TRBD1 (6 bases). The CDR3 runs 14 residues. Germline V lookup: CDR1 MGHDK, CDR2 SYGVNS. V was trimmed by 6 bases and J by 8 bases, leaving 17 bases between them. Here the CDR3 DNA reads TGTGCCAGCAGCCCTATTGGGACATTCTATGAGCAGTTCTTC. Translation gives CASSPIGTFYEQFF.

This rearrangement joins TRBV11-3 to TRBJ2-6; possibly TRBD2 for D (5 bases). V was cut by 0 bases and J by 12 bases, with 9 bases left in between. The CDR3 totals 13 residues. Germline-derived CDR1 and CDR2 are SGHNT and YENEEA. CDR3 DNA: TGTGCCAGCAGCTTAGATCCGGGGTCCGTCCTGACTTTC. This encodes CASSLDPGSVLTF.

The CDR3 here is CASSDGQGAYNEQFF. CDR3 nucleotides: TGCGCCAGCAGTGACGGACAGGGGGCCTACAATGAGCAGTTCTTC. The chain recombines TRBV10-2 with TRBJ2-1; 10 bases fit TRBD1. Germline V gene sequence: CDR1 WSHSY, CDR2 SAAADI. The trim removed 3 bases at V and 2 bases at J, leaving 1 base unmatched. CDR3 length: 15 amino acids.

This sequence joins TRBV5-6 and TRBJ1-6; D gene ambiguous. The germline V and J ends were trimmed by 4 bases and 7 bases, with 9 bases remaining between them. This CDR3 has 13 residues. The V gene's germline CDR1 is SGHDT and CDR2 YYEEEE. DNA for the CDR3: TGTGCCAGCAGCGGTGATGGGAATTCACCCCTCCACTTT. Translating gives CASSGDGNSPLHF.

The chain combines TRBV2 with TRBJ1-1; 10 nucleotides line up with TRBD1. Germline V gives CDR1 SNHLY, CDR2 FYNNEI. The CDR3 spans 14 residues. Losses at the gene ends were 6 bases for V and 1 base for J; bases not matched to a gene: 2. CDR3 DNA sequence: TGTGCCAGCAGGGACAGGGGGGGGAACACTGAAGCTTTCTTT. It yields the protein CASRDRGGNTEAFF.

This rearrangement joins TRBV14 to TRBJ2-1; either TRBD1 or TRBD2 may supply D (6 bases each). Germline CDR1 reads SGHDN; CDR2 reads FVKESK. The CDR3 length is 15 residues. V shed 3 bases and J shed 7 bases, with 16 bases lying between them. The CDR3 nucleotides are TGTGCCAGCAGCCAGAGTGCAGGGGCGGGGAATGAGCAGTTCTTC. Encoded protein: CASSQSAGAGNEQFF.

The V and J genes are TRBV27 and TRBJ2-1; D may be TRBD2 (6 bases). Germline V gene data show CDR1 as MNHEY and CDR2 as SMNVEV (reference sequence). The V end lost 5 bases, the J end lost 12 bases, and 26 bases lay between the germline ends. The CDR3 consists of 16 residues. The CDR3 sequence: CASSARGGQGLLLQFF. CDR3 bases: TGTGCCAGCAGTGCGAGGGGAGGCCAAGGTCTTCTATTGCAGTTCTTC.

The chain couples TRBV11-3 to TRBJ2-6, with a weak D call TRBD2 (5 bases). Germline V CDR1 and CDR2: SGHNT, YENEEA. V was pared by 5 bases and J by 7 bases, with 12 bases between. This CDR3 region has 14 residues. CDR3 sequence (DNA): TGTGCCAGCAGCCGAACTAGAAACGCCAACGTCCTGACTTTC. Translation: CASSRTRNANVLTF.

This clone showed up just a few times. The CDR3 protein is CAISESAVTGELFF. Written as DNA, the CDR3 is TGTGCCATCAGTGAGTCAGCAGTTACCGGGGAGCTGTTTTTT. V is TRBV10-3 and J is TRBJ2-2; no definite D call. This CDR3 is 14 amino acids long. Per germline, CDR1 ENHRY and CDR2 SYGVKD. Trimming removed 0 bases from V and 5 bases from J, with 7 bases in between.

CDR3 nucleotides: TGTGCCAGCAGTTCATTAGGGACCGGGGAGCTGTTTTTT. Translated, it gives CASSSLGTGELFF. This chain joins TRBV6-5 and TRBJ2-2; no firm D call. The CDR3 is 13 amino acids. Germline loops: CDR1 MNHEY, CDR2 SVGAGI. The V end was cut by 4 bases, the J end by 5 bases, with 8 bases between.

This chain uses TRBV5-6 with TRBJ1-1; 7 bases are shared with TRBD1. V shed 2 bases, J shed 0 bases, and the junction held 4 bases outside the gene matches. The CDR3 is made up of 15 amino acids. Germline CDR1 and CDR2: SGHDT and YYEEEE. Written as DNA, the CDR3 is TGTGCCAGCAGCTTAGGGGGCGACATGAACACTGAAGCTTTCTTT. Protein: CASSLGGDMNTEAFF. Complete variable domain (other parts from reference TRBV5-6 and TRBJ1-1): DAGVTQSPTHLIKTRGQQVTLRCSPKSGHDTVSWYQQALGQGPQFIFQYYEEEERQRGNFPDRFSGHQFPNYSSELNVNALLLGDSALYLCASSLGGDMNTEAFFGQGTRLTVV.